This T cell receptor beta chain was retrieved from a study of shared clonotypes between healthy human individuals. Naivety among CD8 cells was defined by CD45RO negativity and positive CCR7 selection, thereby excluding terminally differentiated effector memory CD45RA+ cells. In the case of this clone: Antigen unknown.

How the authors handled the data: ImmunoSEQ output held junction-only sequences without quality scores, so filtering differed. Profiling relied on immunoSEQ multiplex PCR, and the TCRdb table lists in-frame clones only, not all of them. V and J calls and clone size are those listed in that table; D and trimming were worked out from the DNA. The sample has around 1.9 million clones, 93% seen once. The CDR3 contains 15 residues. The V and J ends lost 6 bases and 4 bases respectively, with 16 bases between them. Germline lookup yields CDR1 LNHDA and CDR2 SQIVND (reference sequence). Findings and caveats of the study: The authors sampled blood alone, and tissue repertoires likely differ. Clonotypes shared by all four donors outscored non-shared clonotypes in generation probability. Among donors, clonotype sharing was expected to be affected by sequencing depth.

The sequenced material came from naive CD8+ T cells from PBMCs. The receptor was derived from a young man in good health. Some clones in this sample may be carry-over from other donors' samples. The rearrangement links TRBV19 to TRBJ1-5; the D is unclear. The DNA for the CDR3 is TGTGCCAGTAGAGGGAGGGCGATGACTAATCAGCCCCAGCATTTT. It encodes CASRGRAMTNQPQHF. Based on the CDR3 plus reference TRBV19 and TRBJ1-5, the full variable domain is DGGITQSPKYLFRKEGQNVTLSCEQNLNHDAMYWYRQDPGQGLRLIYYSQIVNDFQKGDIAEGYSVSREKKESFPLTVTSAQKNPTAFYLCASRGRAMTNQPQHFGDGTRLSIL.